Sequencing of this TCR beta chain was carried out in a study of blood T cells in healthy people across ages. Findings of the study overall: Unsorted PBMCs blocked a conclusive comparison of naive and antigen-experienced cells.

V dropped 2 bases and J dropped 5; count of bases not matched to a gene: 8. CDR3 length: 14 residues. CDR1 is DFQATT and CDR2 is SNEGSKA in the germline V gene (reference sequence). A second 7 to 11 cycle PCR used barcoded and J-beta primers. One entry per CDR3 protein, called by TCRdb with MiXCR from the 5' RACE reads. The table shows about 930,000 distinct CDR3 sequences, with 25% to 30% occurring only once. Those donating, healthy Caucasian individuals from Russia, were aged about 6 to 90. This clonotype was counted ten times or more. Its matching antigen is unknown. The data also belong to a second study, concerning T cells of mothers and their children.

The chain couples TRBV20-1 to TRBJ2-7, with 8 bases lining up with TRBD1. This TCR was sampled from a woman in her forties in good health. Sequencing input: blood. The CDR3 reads CSARTDRVGDEQYF. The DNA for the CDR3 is TGCAGTGCTAGAACGGACAGGGTGGGTGACGAGCAGTACTTC.